The 32 T cell receptor beta chains given below trace back to one sample, sequenced in a study of glioma-infiltrating T cells after dendritic cell vaccination. The table came from immunoSEQ multiplex PCR; TCRdb's copy has only in-frame clones and leaves some out. The table lists about 95,000 clones, over 65% of them singletons, with under 3% in the top ten. The material sequenced was blood, taken before dendritic cell vaccination. These receptors were obtained from a human donor with glioblastoma.

The rearrangement joins TRBV29-1 to TRBJ2-7; D possibly corresponds to TRBD2 (5 bases). V gave up 5 bases and J gave up 3 bases, with 11 bases separating them. CDR1 is SQVTM and CDR2 is ANQGSEA in the germline V gene. There are 12 residues in the CDR3. The CDR3 reads CSVSRADYEQYF. DNA for the CDR3: TGCAGCGTTTCGAGGGCAGACTACGAGCAGTACTTC.

The gene calls are TRBV28 and TRBJ1-5; tentatively, D is TRBD1 (6 bases). Germline CDR1 is MDHEN and CDR2 is SYDVKM. This CDR3 region has 15 residues. V dropped 7 bases and J dropped 4 bases, with 17 bases sitting between them. The CDR3 region has the DNA TGTGCCAGCAAGGCCGCTAAACAGGGTAATCAGCCCCAGCATTTT. It specifies CASKAAKQGNQPQHF.

The V and J genes are TRBV5-6 and TRBJ1-3; D is ambiguous. This CDR3 contains 15 residues. Germline values: CDR1 SGHDT, CDR2 YYEEEE. The germline V and J ends were trimmed by 0 bases and 4 bases, with 11 bases remaining between them. The CDR3 sequence: CASSLAIGFGNTIYF. DNA for the CDR3: TGTGCCAGCAGCTTGGCCATCGGGTTCGGAAACACCATATATTTT.

This clone showed up just a few times. This chain joins TRBV28 and TRBJ1-5; D remains ambiguous. In germline, CDR1 is MDHEN, CDR2 SYDVKM. V was pared by 2 bases and J by 8 bases, with 16 bases between. The CDR3 sequence is 15 residues long. CDR3 residues: CASSLAPLQTKPQHF. The CDR3 nucleotides read TGTGCCAGCAGTTTAGCCCCCCTTCAGACAAAGCCCCAGCATTTT.

The chain carries TRBV29-1 and TRBJ1-3, with D possibly TRBD1 on 5 matching bases. V lost 3 bases and J 1 base, leaving 7 bases between the germline ends. The CDR3 covers 13 residues. The V gene's germline CDR1 is SQVTM and CDR2 ANQGSEA. This CDR3 is CSVDRGSGNTIYF. The CDR3 coding sequence is TGCAGCGTTGATCGGGGGTCTGGAAACACCATATATTTT.

The chain employs TRBV13 and TRBJ2-7, with D maybe TRBD1 (5 bases). V lost 7 bases to trimming and J lost 2 bases, with 18 bases between them. CDR3 length: 15 amino acids. Germline CDR1 is PRHDT and CDR2 is FYEKMQ (reference sequence). The CDR3 nucleotides read TGTGCCAGCAATTTTCGACAGAAGCCTCCCTACGAGCAGTACTTC. Translated: CASNFRQKPPYEQYF. Complete variable domain (other parts from reference TRBV13 and TRBJ2-7): AAGVIQSPRHLIKEKRETATLKCYPIPRHDTVYWYQQGPGQDPQFLISFYEKMQSDKGSIPDRFSAQQFSDYHSELNMSSLELGDSALYFCASNFRQKPPYEQYFGPGTRLTVT.

The J gene is TRBJ2-1, the V gene TRBV19; TRBD1 agrees at 12 bases. Germline V gene lookup returns CDR1 LNHDA and CDR2 SQIVND (reference sequence). With V trimmed by 4 bases and J by 8 bases, 6 bases remained unmatched. CDR3 length: 15 residues. The CDR3 nucleotides read TGTGCCAGTAGTAGGGACAGGGGGCCGATCGATGAGCAGTTCTTC. Its translation: CASSRDRGPIDEQFF.

V usage is TRBV6-1 and J usage is TRBJ2-7; a weak D match, TRBD2 (5 bases). The CDR3 contains 15 residues. V lost 3 bases and J 0 bases, leaving 12 bases between the germline ends. Per germline, CDR1 MNHNS and CDR2 SASEGT. The CDR3 reads CASSDSRRSSYEQYF. The CDR3 DNA reads as TGTGCCAGCAGTGATAGCAGGAGGAGCTCCTACGAGCAGTACTTC.

The chain recombines TRBV4-2 with TRBJ2-1, with TRBD2 matching over 11 bases. This CDR3 has 17 residues. The V segment lost 1 base and the J segment 5 bases; nucleotides outside the gene matches: 7. Germline values: CDR1 LGHNA, CDR2 YNFKEQ. The CDR3 loop is CASSQVVGTSGNNEQFF. CDR3 sequence (DNA): TGTGCCAGCAGCCAAGTCGTGGGGACTAGCGGCAACAATGAGCAGTTCTTC.

The CDR3 nucleotides are TGTGCCAGCAGGGACAGGGGGCAAAGAAATCAGCCCCAGCATTTT. It codes for CASRDRGQRNQPQHF. The rearrangement uses TRBV2 and TRBJ1-5; 11 positions match TRBD1. J lost 4 bases, V lost 6 bases, and 5 bases had no gene match. The V gene's germline CDR1 is SNHLY and CDR2 FYNNEI. The CDR3 contains 15 residues.

In its sample, this clone was seen a few times. V and J are TRBV7-2 and TRBJ2-7, with 10 bases aligning to TRBD2. This CDR3 comprises 15 residues. The germline V gene encodes CDR1 SGHTA and CDR2 FQGNSA. The J segment lost 6 bases and the V segment lost 1 base, leaving 6 bases of the junction unmatched. Here the CDR3 reads CASSLDTSGRGEQYF. The CDR3 nucleotides read TGTGCCAGCAGCTTAGATACGAGCGGGAGGGGCGAGCAGTACTTC. The whole variable domain, filled in from reference TRBV7-2 and TRBJ2-7, reads GAGVSQSPSNKVTEKGKDVELRCDPISGHTALYWYRQSLGQGLEFLIYFQGNSAPDKSGLPSDRFSAERTGGSVSTLTIQRTQQEDSAVYLCASSLDTSGRGEQYFGPGTRLTVT.

The chain links TRBV5-1 to TRBJ1-1; 9 bases are shared with TRBD1. J was trimmed by 0 bases and V by 4 bases; bases with no gene match: 7. The CDR3 contains 16 residues. The germline gives CDR1 SGHRS, CDR2 YFSETQ. CDR3 sequence reads: CASSITGGPMNTEAFF. The CDR3 bases are TGCGCCAGCAGCATTACAGGGGGCCCCATGAACACTGAAGCTTTCTTT.

V and J are TRBV6-1 and TRBJ2-3; a weak D match, TRBD2 (5 bases). Looked up from germline, CDR1 is MNHNS and CDR2 is SASEGT. The CDR3 runs 16 residues. V lost 4 bases and J lost 0, with 14 bases in between. In DNA form, the CDR3 reads TGTGCCAGCAGTGCCCAGGACTCCCCTAGCACAGATACGCAGTATTTT. Its protein is CASSAQDSPSTDTQYF.

The V and J genes are TRBV10-3 and TRBJ1-1; TRBD1 aligns across 7 bases. V lost 6 bases to trimming and J lost 0 bases; unmatched junction nucleotides: 13. The length of the CDR3 is 17 residues. Per the germline V gene, CDR1 is ENHRY and CDR2 is SYGVKD. CDR3 sequence reads: CAISKDYTGEMNTEAFF. The DNA for the CDR3 is TGTGCCATCAGCAAAGACTATACAGGGGAAATGAACACTGAAGCTTTCTTT.

The chain employs TRBV9 and TRBJ1-6; D gene ambiguous. The CDR3 length is 15 residues. Germline V gene data show CDR1 as SGDLS and CDR2 as YYNGEE. V lost 3 bases to trimming and J lost 6 bases, with 13 bases between them. In DNA form, the CDR3 reads TGTGCCAGCAGCGAGCGTGGTGCCGTTAATTCACCCCTCCACTTT. Amino acids: CASSERGAVNSPLHF.

The chain is built from TRBV6-6 and TRBJ1-1; D call uncertain. This CDR3 has 15 residues. The germline V gene has CDR1 MNHNY and CDR2 SVGAGI (reference sequence). V was clipped by 7 bases and J by 5 bases, with 20 bases between them. The chain's CDR3 is CASTLRRDVATEAFF. In DNA, the CDR3 is TGTGCCAGCACCCTACGGAGGGATGTGGCGACTGAAGCTTTCTTT.

J is TRBJ1-1 and V is TRBV5-1; D possibly corresponds to TRBD1 (5 bases). V dropped 1 base and J dropped 6 bases, with 13 bases sitting between them. From germline, CDR1 is SGHRS and CDR2 YFSETQ. CDR3 length: 14 amino acids. The chain's CDR3 is CASSLMGGIAEAFF. The CDR3 DNA reads TGCGCCAGCAGCTTGATGGGGGGGATCGCTGAAGCTTTCTTT.

The genes are TRBV4-1 and TRBJ2-7; 11 bases agree with TRBD2. This CDR3 is 17 amino acids long. V lost 0 bases to trimming and J lost 6 bases; unmatched junction nucleotides: 10. Per the germline V gene, CDR1 is MGHRA and CDR2 is YSYEKL. In nucleotides, the CDR3 is TGCGCCAGCAGCCAAGATTTTGGCGCTAGCGGGGGGCCCGAGCAGTACTTC. Its translation: CASSQDFGASGGPEQYF.

The J gene is TRBJ1-1, the V gene TRBV6-1; tentatively, D is TRBD1 (5 bases). The CDR3 contains 14 residues. With 6 bases removed from V and 4 bases from J, the gap between germline ends came to 15 bases. Germline V gene data show CDR1 as MNHNS and CDR2 as SASEGT. As DNA, the CDR3 is TGTGCCAGCAGCCTCTGGGACTCAACCACTGAAGCTTTCTTT. Translating gives CASSLWDSTTEAFF.

The chain's CDR3 is CASSESKTGGREGEAFF. Here the CDR3 DNA reads TGCGCCAGCAGTGAGTCCAAAACAGGGGGGCGTGAGGGTGAAGCTTTCTTT. V gene TRBV10-2 combines with J gene TRBJ1-1; 8 nucleotides match TRBD1. V lost 0 bases to trimming and J lost 7 bases; unmatched junction nucleotides: 13. This CDR3 is 17 amino acids long. Germline values: CDR1 WSHSY, CDR2 SAAADI.

The chain couples TRBV7-9 to TRBJ2-7; TRBD2 might be the D (6 bases). Trimming stripped 5 bases from V and 6 bases from J, with 11 bases between. This CDR3 has 12 amino acids. Germline V gene lookup returns CDR1 SEHNR and CDR2 FQNEAQ (reference sequence). The CDR3 region has the DNA TGTGCCAGCAGCCGAGACGGGGGCGAGCAGTACTTC. It encodes CASSRDGGEQYF.

The chain carries TRBV5-4 and TRBJ2-3, with D unresolved. Per the germline V gene, CDR1 is SGHNT and CDR2 is YYREEE (reference sequence). The CDR3 extends over 13 amino acids. The germline V and J ends were trimmed by 4 bases and 2 bases, with 8 bases remaining between them. CDR3 amino acids: CASSPRNTDTQYF. DNA of the CDR3: TGTGCCAGCAGCCCGAGAAACACAGATACGCAGTATTTT.

The chain combines TRBV9 with TRBJ2-3; unclear D gene. The ends were cut back, 5 bases at V and 1 base at J, with 8 bases in the middle. The CDR3 is made up of 13 amino acids. Germline V lookup: CDR1 SGDLS, CDR2 YYNGEE. CDR3 DNA: TGTGCCAGCAGTTCAACAGGCACAGATACGCAGTATTTT. Its protein is CASSSTGTDTQYF.

The chain recombines TRBV21-1 with TRBJ2-1; the table's TRBD1 call for D was not verified on the DNA. TRBV21-1 is termed a pseudogene. This CDR3 has 16 residues. CDR3 protein: CASSKIRDRIYNEQFF. In nucleotides, the CDR3 is TGTGCCAGCAGCAAAATACGAGACAGAATCTACAATGAGCAGTTCTTC.

CDR3 sequence reads: CSVGRPTIQETQYF. CDR3 DNA: TGCAGCGTGGGGAGGCCTACCATCCAAGAGACCCAGTACTTC. The chain combines TRBV29-1 with TRBJ2-5; perhaps TRBD2 as D (6 bases). The V and J ends lost 6 bases and 1 base respectively, with 15 bases between them. Germline V CDR1 and CDR2: SQVTM, ANQGSEA. This CDR3 spans 14 amino acids.

Turning to this clone: The junction and the germline gene differ at one end; a read error may be behind it. The chain recombines TRBV7-9 with TRBJ2-7; a possible D gene is TRBD1 (6 bases). This CDR3 is 9 amino acids long. The germline gives CDR1 SEHNR, CDR2 FQNEAQ (reference sequence). CDR3 DNA sequence: TGTGCCAGCAGCGAGGGACAAGCCTTC. It is translated as CASSEGQAF.

The chain employs TRBV10-1 and TRBJ2-3; 10 nucleotides line up with TRBD1. The CDR3 length is 16 residues. The junction had 4 bases not matched to a gene; V was cut back by 0 bases and J by 4 bases. Germline lookup yields CDR1 WNHNN and CDR2 SYGVQD (reference sequence). In DNA, the CDR3 is TGCGCCAGCAGTGAGTCCCGGGACAGGGGCTCAGATACGCAGTATTTT. Protein product: CASSESRDRGSDTQYF.

The genes are TRBV11-2 and TRBJ2-5; D is uncertain. Trimming removed 5 bases from V and 5 bases from J, with 12 bases in between. CDR1 and CDR2 from the germline V gene are SGHAT and FQNNGV. The CDR3 has 13 residues. The CDR3 DNA follows: TGTGCCAGCAGCCCAAGACCCGGGGAGACCCAGTACTTC. Its translation: CASSPRPGETQYF.

The chain links TRBV5-1 to TRBJ1-1; a possible D gene is TRBD1 (6 bases). This CDR3 is 13 amino acids long. Germline V CDR1 and CDR2: SGHRS, YFSETQ. Between the trimmed V and J ends, which lost 7 bases and 3 bases, there was a span of 13 bases. For the CDR3, the DNA is TGCGCCAGCGGGGGCTCCGGCCACACTGAAGCTTTCTTT. Encoded protein: CASGGSGHTEAFF.

The rearrangement joins TRBV10-3 to TRBJ2-5, with 11 positions matching TRBD2. Germline CDR1 and CDR2: ENHRY and SYGVKD. CDR3 length equals 15 residues. V was clipped by 10 bases and J by 4 bases; unmatched bases: 11. The CDR3 loop is CATTLLAGGRETQYF. In DNA form, the CDR3 reads TGTGCCACTACCCTCCTAGCGGGAGGAAGAGAGACCCAGTACTTC.

The chain joins TRBV7-8 to TRBJ1-2, with a tentative D call TRBD1 (5 bases). Germline CDR1 and CDR2: SGHVS and FQNEAQ. Deletions cut 5 bases from V and 5 bases from J, with 9 bases between. CDR3 length: 12 residues. CDR3 sequence: CASSPGGYGYTF. The CDR3 DNA sequence: TGTGCCAGCAGCCCCGGGGGGTATGGCTACACCTTC.

This chain uses TRBV7-9 with TRBJ1-3; D unclear. Trimming left V 1 base short and J 0 bases short, with 4 bases between. Germline CDR1 reads SEHNR; CDR2 reads FQNEAQ (reference sequence). The CDR3 is made up of 14 amino acids. In DNA form, the CDR3 reads TGTGCCAGCAGCTTAGATCGCTCTGGAAACACCATATATTTT. Translation gives CASSLDRSGNTIYF.